This entry concerns a single TCR beta chain. V trimming: 6 bases; J trimming: 0 bases; junction bases outside the gene matches: 9. Germline V gene sequence: CDR1 PRHDT, CDR2 FYEKMQ (reference sequence). The CDR3 spans 16 residues. The sample comes from a study of blood T cell repertoires in COVID-19. Study-level information: T cells, B-cell-depleted T cells, or PBMCs supplied cDNA or gDNA.

Authors' processing steps: Reference gene primer amplification yielded estimated nucleated cell counts. Profiling relied on immunoSEQ multiplex PCR, and the TCRdb table lists in-frame clones only, not all of them. The V and J calls and the clone size are those of that table, but D and trimming were determined from the DNA. The table lists around 160,000 clones, roughly 91% of them singletons. Sequenced: peripheral blood. This receptor was identified in a young man with acute or convalescent COVID-19. The V and J genes are TRBV13 and TRBJ2-3, with 7 bases lining up with TRBD2. CDR3 residues: CASSRGRERSTDTQYF. In DNA form, the CDR3 reads TGTGCCAGCAGTCGCGGGAGAGAGAGGAGCACAGATACGCAGTATTTT.